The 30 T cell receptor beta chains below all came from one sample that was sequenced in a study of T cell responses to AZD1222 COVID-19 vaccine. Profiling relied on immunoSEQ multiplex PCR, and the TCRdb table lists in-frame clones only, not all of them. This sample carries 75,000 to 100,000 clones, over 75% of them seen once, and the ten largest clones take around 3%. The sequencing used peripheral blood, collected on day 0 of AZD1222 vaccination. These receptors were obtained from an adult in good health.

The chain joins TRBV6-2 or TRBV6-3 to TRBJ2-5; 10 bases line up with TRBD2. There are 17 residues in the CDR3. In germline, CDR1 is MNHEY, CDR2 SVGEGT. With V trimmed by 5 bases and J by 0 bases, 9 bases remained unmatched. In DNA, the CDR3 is TGTGCCAGCAGTCAGAGCGGGAGGGGGATCAACCAAGAGACCCAGTACTTC. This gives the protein CASSQSGRGINQETQYF.

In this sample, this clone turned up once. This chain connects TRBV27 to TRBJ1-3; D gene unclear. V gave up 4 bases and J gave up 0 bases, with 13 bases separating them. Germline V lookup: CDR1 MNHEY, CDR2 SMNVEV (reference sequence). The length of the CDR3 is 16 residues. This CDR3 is CASSSSQVPSGNTIYF. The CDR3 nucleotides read TGTGCCAGCAGTTCGAGCCAGGTACCCTCTGGAAACACCATATATTTT.

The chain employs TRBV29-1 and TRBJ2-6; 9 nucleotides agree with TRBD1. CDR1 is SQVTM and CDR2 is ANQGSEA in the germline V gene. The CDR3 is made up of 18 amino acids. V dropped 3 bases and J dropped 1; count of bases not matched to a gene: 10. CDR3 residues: CSVEGTGFGLSGANVLTF. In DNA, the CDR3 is TGCAGCGTTGAGGGGACAGGGTTCGGTTTGTCTGGGGCCAACGTCCTGACTTTC.

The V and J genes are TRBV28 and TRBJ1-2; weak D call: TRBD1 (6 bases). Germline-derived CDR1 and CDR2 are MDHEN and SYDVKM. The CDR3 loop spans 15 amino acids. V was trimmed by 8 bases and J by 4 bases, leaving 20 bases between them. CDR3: CASVPGAGLIYGYTF. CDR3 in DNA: TGTGCCAGCGTACCGGGGGCAGGGCTTATCTATGGCTACACCTTC.

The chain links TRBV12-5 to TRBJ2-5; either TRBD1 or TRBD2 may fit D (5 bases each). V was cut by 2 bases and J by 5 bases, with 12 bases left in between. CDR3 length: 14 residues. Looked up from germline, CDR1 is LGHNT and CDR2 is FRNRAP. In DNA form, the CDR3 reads TGTGCTAGTGGTTTGTGGGGGAGAACGGAGACCCAGTACTTC. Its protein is CASGLWGRTETQYF.

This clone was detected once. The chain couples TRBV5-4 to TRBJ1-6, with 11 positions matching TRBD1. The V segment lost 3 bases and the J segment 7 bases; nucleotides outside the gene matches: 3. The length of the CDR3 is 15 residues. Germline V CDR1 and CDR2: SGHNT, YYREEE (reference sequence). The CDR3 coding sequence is TGTGCCAGCAGCTCGGGACAGGGGGACAATTCACCCCTCCACTTT. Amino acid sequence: CASSSGQGDNSPLHF.

CDR3 DNA sequence: TGTGCCAGCAGCTTAGGCAGGAAGGCAGACAATGAGCAGTTCTTC. It is translated as CASSLGRKADNEQFF. The V and J genes are TRBV7-8 and TRBJ2-1; the D is unclear. The CDR3 sequence is 15 residues long. Trimming stripped 1 base from V and 5 bases from J, with 12 bases between. The germline V gene has CDR1 SGHVS and CDR2 FQNEAQ.

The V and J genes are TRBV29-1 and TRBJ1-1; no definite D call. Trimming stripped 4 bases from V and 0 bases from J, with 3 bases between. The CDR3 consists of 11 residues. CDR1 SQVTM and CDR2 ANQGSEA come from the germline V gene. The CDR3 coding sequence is TGCAGCGTTGCATTGAACACTGAAGCTTTCTTT. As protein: CSVALNTEAFF. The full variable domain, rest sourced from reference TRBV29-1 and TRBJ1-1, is SAVISQKPSRDICQRGTSLTIQCQVDSQVTMMFWYRQQPGQSLTLIATANQGSEATYESGFVIDKFPISRPNLTFSTLTVSNMSPEDSSIYLCSVALNTEAFFGQGTRLTVV.

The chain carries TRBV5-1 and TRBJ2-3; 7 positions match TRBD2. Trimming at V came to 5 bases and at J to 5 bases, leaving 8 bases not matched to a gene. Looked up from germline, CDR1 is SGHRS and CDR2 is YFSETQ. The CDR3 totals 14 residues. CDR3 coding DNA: TGCGCCAGCAGGCGGGCGGGAGTAAGAGATACGCAGTATTTT. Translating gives CASRRAGVRDTQYF.

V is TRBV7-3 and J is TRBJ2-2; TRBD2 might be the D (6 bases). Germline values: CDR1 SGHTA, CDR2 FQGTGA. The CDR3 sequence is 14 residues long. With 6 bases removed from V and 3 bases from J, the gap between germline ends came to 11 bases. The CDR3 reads CASREGRDTGELFF. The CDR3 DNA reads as TGTGCCAGCAGGGAGGGCAGGGACACCGGGGAGCTGTTTTTT.

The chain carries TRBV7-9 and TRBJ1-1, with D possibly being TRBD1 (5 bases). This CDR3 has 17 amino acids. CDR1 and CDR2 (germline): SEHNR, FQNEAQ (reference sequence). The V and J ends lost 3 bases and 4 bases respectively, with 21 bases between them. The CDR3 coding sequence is TGTGCCAGCAGCTTGCCGGCAGGGTCCGAGGCGGGCACTGAAGCTTTCTTT. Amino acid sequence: CASSLPAGSEAGTEAFF.

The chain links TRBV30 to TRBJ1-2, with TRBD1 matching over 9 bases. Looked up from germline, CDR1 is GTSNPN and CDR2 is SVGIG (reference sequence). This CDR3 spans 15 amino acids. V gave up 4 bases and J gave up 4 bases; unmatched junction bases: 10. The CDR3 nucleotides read TGTGCCTGGACCTTGACAGGGGGATGGGGCTATGGCTACACCTTC. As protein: CAWTLTGGWGYGYTF.

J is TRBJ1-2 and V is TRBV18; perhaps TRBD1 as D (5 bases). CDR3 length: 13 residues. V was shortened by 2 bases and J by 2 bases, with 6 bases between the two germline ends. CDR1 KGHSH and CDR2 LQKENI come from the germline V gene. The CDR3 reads CASSPDSNYGYTF. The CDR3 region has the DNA TGTGCCAGCTCACCAGACAGCAACTATGGCTACACCTTC.

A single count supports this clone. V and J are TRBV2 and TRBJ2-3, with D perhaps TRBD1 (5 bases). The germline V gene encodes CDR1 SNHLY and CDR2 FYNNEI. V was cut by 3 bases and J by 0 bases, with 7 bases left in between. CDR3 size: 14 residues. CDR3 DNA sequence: TGTGCCAGCAGTGAGGACACTAGCACAGATACGCAGTATTTT. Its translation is CASSEDTSTDTQYF.

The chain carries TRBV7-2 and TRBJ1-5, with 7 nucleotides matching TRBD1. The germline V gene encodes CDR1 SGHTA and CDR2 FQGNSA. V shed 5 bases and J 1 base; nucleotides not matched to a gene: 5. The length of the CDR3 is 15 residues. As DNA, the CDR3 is TGTGCCAGCAGCCCAACAGGGGCCAGCAATCAGCCCCAGCATTTT. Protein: CASSPTGASNQPQHF.

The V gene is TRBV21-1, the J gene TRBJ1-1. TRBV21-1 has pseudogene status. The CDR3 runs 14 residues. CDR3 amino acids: CASSKNRGRTEAFF. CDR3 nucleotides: TGTGCCAGCAGCAAAAACCGGGGGAGAACTGAAGCTTTCTTT.

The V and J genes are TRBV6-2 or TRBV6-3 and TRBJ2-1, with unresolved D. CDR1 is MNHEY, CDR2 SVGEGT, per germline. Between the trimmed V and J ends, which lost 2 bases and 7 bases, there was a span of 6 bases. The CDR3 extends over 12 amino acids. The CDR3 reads CASSYRENEQFF. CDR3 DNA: TGTGCCAGCAGTTACCGCGAGAATGAGCAGTTCTTC.

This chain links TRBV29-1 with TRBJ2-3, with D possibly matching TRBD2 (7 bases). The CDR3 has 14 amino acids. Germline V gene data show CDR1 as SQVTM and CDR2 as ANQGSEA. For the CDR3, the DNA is TGCACCATAGGGGGGGGCTTAGGGACAGATACGCAGTATTTT. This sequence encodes CTIGGGLGTDTQYF.

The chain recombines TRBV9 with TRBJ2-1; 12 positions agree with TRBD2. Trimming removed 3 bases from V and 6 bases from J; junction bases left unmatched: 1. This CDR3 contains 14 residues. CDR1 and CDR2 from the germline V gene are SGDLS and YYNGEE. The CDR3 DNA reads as TGTGCCAGCAGCGCGACTAGCGGGAGCAATGAGCAGTTCTTC. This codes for CASSATSGSNEQFF.

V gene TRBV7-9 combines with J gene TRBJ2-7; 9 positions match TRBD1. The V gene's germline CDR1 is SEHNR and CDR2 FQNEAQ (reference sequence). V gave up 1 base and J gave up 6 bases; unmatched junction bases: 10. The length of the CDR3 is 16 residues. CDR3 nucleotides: TGTGCCAGCAGCTTAGATCCGGGACAGGGTTCAATCGAGCAGTACTTC. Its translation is CASSLDPGQGSIEQYF.

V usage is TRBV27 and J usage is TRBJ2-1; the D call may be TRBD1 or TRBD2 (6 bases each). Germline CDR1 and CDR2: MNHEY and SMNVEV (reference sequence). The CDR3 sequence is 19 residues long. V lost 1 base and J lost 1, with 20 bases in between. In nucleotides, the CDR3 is TGTGCCAGCAGTTTATACCCACCGGGGAGAGGGGGGTCCTACAATGAGCAGTTCTTC. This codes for CASSLYPPGRGGSYNEQFF.

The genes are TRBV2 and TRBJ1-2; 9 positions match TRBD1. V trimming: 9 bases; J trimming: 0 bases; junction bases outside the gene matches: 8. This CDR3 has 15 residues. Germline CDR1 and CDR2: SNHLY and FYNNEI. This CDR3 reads CASESGQGANYGYTF. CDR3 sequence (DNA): TGTGCCAGTGAGTCGGGACAGGGAGCTAACTATGGCTACACCTTC.

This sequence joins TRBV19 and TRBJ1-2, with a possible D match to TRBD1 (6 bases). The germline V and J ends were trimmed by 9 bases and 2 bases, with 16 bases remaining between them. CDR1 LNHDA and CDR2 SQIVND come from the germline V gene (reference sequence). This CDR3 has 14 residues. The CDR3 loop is CASSTTGSNYGYTF. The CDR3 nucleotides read TGTGCCAGCTCAACCACAGGGTCCAACTATGGCTACACCTTC.

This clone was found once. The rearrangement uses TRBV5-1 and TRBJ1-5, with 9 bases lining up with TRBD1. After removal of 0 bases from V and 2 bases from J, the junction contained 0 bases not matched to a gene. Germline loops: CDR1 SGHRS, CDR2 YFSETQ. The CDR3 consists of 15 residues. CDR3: CASSLGTGGNQPQHF. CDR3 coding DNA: TGCGCCAGCAGCTTGGGGACAGGGGGCAATCAGCCCCAGCATTTT.

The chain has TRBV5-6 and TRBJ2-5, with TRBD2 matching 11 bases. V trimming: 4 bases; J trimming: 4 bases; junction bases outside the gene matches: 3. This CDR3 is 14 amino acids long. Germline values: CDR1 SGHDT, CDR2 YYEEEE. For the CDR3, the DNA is TGTGCCAGCAGCCTTACTAGCGGGGGAGAGACCCAGTACTTC. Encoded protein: CASSLTSGGETQYF.

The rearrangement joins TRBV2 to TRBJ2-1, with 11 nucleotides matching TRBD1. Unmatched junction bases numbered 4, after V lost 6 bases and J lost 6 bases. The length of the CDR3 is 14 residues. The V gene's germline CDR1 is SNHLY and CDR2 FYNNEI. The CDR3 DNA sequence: TGTGCCAGCAGGCCGGGACAGGGGGGCAATGAGCAGTTCTTC. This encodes CASRPGQGGNEQFF.

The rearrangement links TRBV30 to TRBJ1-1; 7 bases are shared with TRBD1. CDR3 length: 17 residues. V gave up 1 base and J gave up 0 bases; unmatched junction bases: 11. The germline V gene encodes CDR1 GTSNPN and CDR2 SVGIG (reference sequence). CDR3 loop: CAWSGQGIGAMNTEAFF. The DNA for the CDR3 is TGTGCCTGGAGTGGACAGGGAATTGGGGCCATGAACACTGAAGCTTTCTTT.

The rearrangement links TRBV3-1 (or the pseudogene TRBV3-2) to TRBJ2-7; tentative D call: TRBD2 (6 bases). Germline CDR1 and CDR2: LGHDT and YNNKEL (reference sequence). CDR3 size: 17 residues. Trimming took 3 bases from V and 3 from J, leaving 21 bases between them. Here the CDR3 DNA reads TGTGCCAGCAGCCATCGGGCCCGTCAATCTAGCGTCTACGAGCAGTACTTC. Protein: CASSHRARQSSVYEQYF.

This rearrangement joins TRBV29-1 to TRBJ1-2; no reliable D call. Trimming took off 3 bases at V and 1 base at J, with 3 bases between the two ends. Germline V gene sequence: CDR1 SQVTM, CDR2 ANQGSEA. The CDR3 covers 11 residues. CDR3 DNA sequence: TGCAGCGTTGAGAGTAACTATGGCTACACCTTC. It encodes CSVESNYGYTF.

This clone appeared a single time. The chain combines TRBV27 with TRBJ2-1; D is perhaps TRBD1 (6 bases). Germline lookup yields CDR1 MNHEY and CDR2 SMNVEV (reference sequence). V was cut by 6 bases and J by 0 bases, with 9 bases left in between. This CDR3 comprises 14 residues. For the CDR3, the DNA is TGTGCCAGCAGGCTACAGGGCTCCTACAATGAGCAGTTCTTC. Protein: CASRLQGSYNEQFF.